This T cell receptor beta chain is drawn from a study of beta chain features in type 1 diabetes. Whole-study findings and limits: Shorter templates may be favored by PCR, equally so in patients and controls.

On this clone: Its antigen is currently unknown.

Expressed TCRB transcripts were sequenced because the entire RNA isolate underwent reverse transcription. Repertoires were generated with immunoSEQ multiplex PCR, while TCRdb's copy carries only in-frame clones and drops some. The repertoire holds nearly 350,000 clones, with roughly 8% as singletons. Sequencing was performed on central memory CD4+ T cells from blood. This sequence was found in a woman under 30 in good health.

The CDR3 sequence: CASSLVLGDGYTF. The CDR3, as DNA: TGTGCCAGCAGCTTAGTGTTAGGGGACGGCTACACCTTC. The rearrangement uses TRBV7-8 and TRBJ1-2, with a tentative D call TRBD1 (5 bases). The CDR3 extends over 13 amino acids. Germline V gives CDR1 SGHVS, CDR2 FQNEAQ. Trimming took off 1 base at V and 8 bases at J, with 11 bases between the two ends.